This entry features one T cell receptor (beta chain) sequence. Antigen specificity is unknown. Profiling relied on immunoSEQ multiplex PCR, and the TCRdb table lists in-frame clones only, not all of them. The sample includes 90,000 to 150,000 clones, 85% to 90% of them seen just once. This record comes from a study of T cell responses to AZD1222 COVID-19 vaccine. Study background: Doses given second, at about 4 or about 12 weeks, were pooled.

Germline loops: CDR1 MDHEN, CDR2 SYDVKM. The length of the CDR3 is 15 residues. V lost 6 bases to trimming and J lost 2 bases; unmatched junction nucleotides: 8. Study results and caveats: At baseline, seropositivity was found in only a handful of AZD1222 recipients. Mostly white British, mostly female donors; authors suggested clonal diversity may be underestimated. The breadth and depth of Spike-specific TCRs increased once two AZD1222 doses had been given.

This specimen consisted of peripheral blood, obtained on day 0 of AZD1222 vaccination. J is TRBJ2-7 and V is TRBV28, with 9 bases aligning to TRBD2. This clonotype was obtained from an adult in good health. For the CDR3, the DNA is TGTGCCAGCAGAACAACTAGCGGGCGAGCCTACGAGCAGTACTTC. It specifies CASRTTSGRAYEQYF.